Listed below are T cell receptor beta chains from one sample, sequenced in a study of human T cells and chemical hapten exposure. TCRdb independently ran MiXCR on the RACE reads; one entry per CDR3 protein. Of approximately 120,000 distinct CDR3 sequences listed, roughly a tenth are singletons. Sequencing used whole blood, obtained in connection with sensitization to the hapten diphenylcyclopropenone (DPC). Receptors originate from a woman between 35 and 50 years old with alopecia areata. Some clones in this sample may be carry-over from other donors' samples. CDR3s include the opening cysteine and the closing phenylalanine or tryptophan. Each record gives: J gene, clone size, D gene, V gene, CDR3 DNA, CDR3 protein. The D gene is left open where the match is weak. The size entry is marked missing in some rows and otherwise reads once, few, many or a size class.

TRBJ2-7 many NA TRBV10-3 TGTGCCATCAGTGATCGAGGCGGAGAGAGCTACGAGCAGTACTTC CAISDRGGESYEQYF
TRBJ2-2 many TRBD2 TRBV7-8 TGTGCCAGCAGCCCCCTGAGCGGGGAGGGCGGGGAGCTGTTTTTT CASSPLSGEGGELFF
TRBJ2-5 NA NA TRBV29-1 TGCAGTGCCGCGTATGGTGTCGGGGGGACCCAGTACTTC CSAAYGVGGTQYF
TRBJ2-1 NA NA TRBV5-6 TGTGCCAGCAGCTTGCCCCTAGCTCGGGGTTACAATGAGCAGTTCTTC CASSLPLARGYNEQFF
TRBJ2-3 few NA TRBV6-5 TGTGCCAGCAGTTACTCGAAAGGGGGATTCGCAGATACGCAGTATTTT CASSYSKGGFADTQYF
TRBJ2-3 many NA TRBV20-1 TGCAGTGCTAGTTGGCGCGCCACAGATACGCAGTATTTT CSASWRATDTQYF
TRBJ2-2 NA NA TRBV3-1 TGTGCCAGTACGGAGGCATCGAAAACCGGGGAGCTGTTTTTT CASTEASKTGELFF
TRBJ1-2 few NA TRBV6-2/TRBV6-3 TGTGCCAGCACGCCTAGGTCCGGGGACCACCTATATGGCTACACCTTC CASTPRSGDHLYGYTF
TRBJ1-5 many NA TRBV12-3/TRBV12-4 TGTGCCAGCAATCATAGGGGGGTCGACCAGCCCCAGCATTTT CASNHRGVDQPQHF
TRBJ1-2 many NA TRBV18 TGTGCCAGCTCACCACTACCAGGGGACTATGGCTACACCTTC CASSPLPGDYGYTF
TRBJ1-2 many NA TRBV21-1 TGTGCCAGCAGCAAAAAAAGCCCTCCACAGGGGCGGGTGAACTATGGCTACACCTTC CASSKKSPPQGRVNYGYTF
TRBJ2-7 few TRBD1 TRBV18 TGTGTCAGCTCACCATGGGACAGGGGCTACGAGCAGTACTTC CVSSPWDRGYEQYF
TRBJ2-7 many NA TRBV6-2/TRBV6-3 TGTGCCAGCAGTTACTCGAGCAGGGATTCCTCCTACGAGCAGTACTTC CASSYSSRDSSYEQYF
TRBJ1-2 few NA TRBV29-1 TGCAGCGCCCGACAGGCTAACTATGGCTACACCTTC CSARQANYGYTF
TRBJ2-5 many TRBD2 TRBV18 TGTGCCAGCTCGGCCGGGACTAGCGGACAAGAGACCCAGTACTTC CASSAGTSGQETQYF
TRBJ2-7 NA TRBD1 TRBV20-1 TGCAGTGCCCCGGACAGGGGCCACGAGCAGTACTTC CSAPDRGHEQYF
TRBJ1-2 many NA TRBV2 TGTGCCAGCAGACGAGCGGTTTCTCCTGGCCGTTTCCCTAACTATGGCTACACCTTC CASRRAVSPGRFPNYGYTF
TRBJ2-7 NA NA TRBV18 TGTGCCAGCTCACCACCGGACGCCTACGAGCAGTACTTC CASSPPDAYEQYF
TRBJ2-1 few NA TRBV29-1 TGCAGCGGGACAGACAACAATGAGCAGTTCTTC CSGTDNNEQFF
TRBJ2-3 NA NA TRBV5-6 TGTGCCAGCAGCCTCGGGGGCGGGGGCACAGATACGCAGTATTTT CASSLGGGGTDTQYF
TRBJ1-2 NA NA TRBV7-2 TGTGCCAGCAGCTTAGAAGCCAGGGTAAACTATGGCTACACCTTC CASSLEARVNYGYTF
TRBJ2-7 NA NA TRBV29-1 TGCAGCGTTGAAGTAAAGCGGGAGCAGTACTTC CSVEVKREQYF
TRBJ2-4 many NA TRBV28 TGTGCCAGCTCCAATGGGGGGACTGTAGCCAAAAACATTCAGTACTTC CASSNGGTVAKNIQYF
TRBJ2-7 many NA TRBV5-1 TGCGCCACCTCGACAGGTCGGCTTTTCGACGAGCAGTACTTC CATSTGRLFDEQYF
TRBJ2-2 few NA TRBV12-3/TRBV12-4 TGTGCCAGCAGTTTAGAAGTATATCGCGGGGAGCTGTTTTTT CASSLEVYRGELFF
TRBJ1-6 many NA TRBV19 TGTGCCAGTAGTACCCGGACAGCGTATAATTCACCCCTCCACTTT CASSTRTAYNSPLHF
TRBJ1-4 NA NA TRBV29-1 TGCAGCGCGCACAGGCCCCCTAATGAAAAACTGTTTTTT CSAHRPPNEKLFF
TRBJ1-2 many TRBD1 TRBV20-1 TGCAGTGCTGGACAGGGGTCTAGAGATGGCTACACCTTC CSAGQGSRDGYTF
TRBJ2-5 many NA TRBV10-2 TGCGCCAGCAGTGCGGGCGCGGGGGCCTCCCAAGAGACCCAGTACTTC CASSAGAGASQETQYF
TRBJ2-7 few NA TRBV12-3/TRBV12-4 TGTGCCAGCAGTTTTACTCGCTACGAGCAGTACTTC CASSFTRYEQYF
TRBJ2-1 many TRBD2 TRBV7-2 TGTGCCAGCAGCCCCACGTGGGCTAGCGGTTACAATGAGCAGTTCTTC CASSPTWASGYNEQFF
TRBJ2-6 few NA TRBV7-2 TGTGCCAGCAGCTTAGTGAACGTAAGGGGGAGCTCTGGGGCCAACGTCCTGACTTTC CASSLVNVRGSSGANVLTF
TRBJ2-1 few NA TRBV18 TGTGCCAGCTCACCTGGACAGCCCAATGAGCAGTTCTTC CASSPGQPNEQFF
TRBJ2-3 NA TRBD2 TRBV5-1 TGCGCCAGCAGCTTGCGACTAGCGGGGGGGCGGAGTACAGATACGCAGTATTTT CASSLRLAGGRSTDTQYF
TRBJ1-5 few NA TRBV6-5 TGTGCCAGCAGGCTGAAAAGTTATAGCAATCAGCCCCAGCATTTT CASRLKSYSNQPQHF
TRBJ1-6 NA TRBD1 TRBV28 TGTGCCAGCAGTTTTCCACAGGGGAATAATTCACCCCTCCACTTT CASSFPQGNNSPLHF
TRBJ1-4 few NA TRBV5-1 TGCGCCAGCAGCTTGGTGGACTTTCTTAATGAAAAACTGTTTTTT CASSLVDFLNEKLFF
TRBJ1-1 many NA TRBV29-1 TGCAGCGTTGAAGATAAGTCCACTGAAGCTTTCTTT CSVEDKSTEAFF
TRBJ1-1 NA TRBD1 TRBV20-1 TGCAGTGCACCTCAGGGGGGGTCGGGCACTGAAGCTTTCTTT CSAPQGGSGTEAFF
TRBJ2-1 many TRBD2 TRBV11-2 TGTGCCAGCAGCCGGCGAAGGACTAGCGGGGGGGGAGTCGTATACAATGAGCAGTTCTTC CASSRRRTSGGGVVYNEQFF
TRBJ1-1 NA NA TRBV29-1 TGCAGCGTGGACCGGACGGAGAACACTGAAGCTTTCTTT CSVDRTENTEAFF